This T cell receptor beta chain was captured by sequencing in a study of blood T cell repertoires in COVID-19. This CDR3 region has 13 residues. Per germline, CDR1 SQVTM and CDR2 ANQGSEA. Trimming removed 7 bases at V and 4 bases at J, with 17 bases between. Original processing methods: Amplified reference gene primers provided the basis for estimating nucleated cell counts. Generated by immunoSEQ multiplex PCR, the TCRdb table keeps only in-frame clones and is missing some. V and J calls and clone size follow that table, whereas D and trimming were derived from the DNA. The table records 320,000 or so clones, approximately 89% of them present only once.

Sequenced: PBMCs or T cells enriched from blood (not recorded which). This chain joins TRBV29-1 and TRBJ2-7, with D perhaps TRBD2 (6 bases). This sequence was found in a young man who had recovered from COVID-19. The DNA for the CDR3 is TGCAGCGCTTCCAGGCCCGGGGGATACGAGCAGTACTTC. This codes for CSASRPGGYEQYF.